The 26 T cell receptor beta chains reported below all come from one sample, sequenced in a study of T cells in Graves' hyperthyroidism and ophthalmopathy (dated by TCRdb to about 2019). Library method: multiplex PCR. TCRdb shows the sequencer as Illumina HiSeq 2000. Amplification of TCR beta CDR3 regions was carried out from RNA transcripts. For the first round of RT-PCR on the TCR CDR3, the HTBI primer set was used together with the Qiagen OneStep RT-PCR kit. Starting from the raw public reads, TCRdb applied fastp trimming at Q25, assembled clones with MiXCR and retained in-frame beta chains. Every CDR3 protein is listed once, alongside the most common genes and DNA of its rows. For this sample the table gives around 620,000 distinct CDR3 sequences, of which around 42% were detected only once. Roughly 20% of the sample rests with the top ten. The sequencing sample was made of peripheral blood or thyroid tissue (not recorded which). These receptors all come from an adult woman with Graves' disease, either hyperthyroidism or ophthalmopathy (not recorded which).

The rearrangement joins TRBV7-2 to TRBJ1-1, with 8 bases fitting TRBD1. There are 12 residues in the CDR3. Germline assignment: CDR1 SGHTA and CDR2 FQGNSA. With V trimmed by 7 bases and J by 10 bases, 8 bases remained unmatched. CDR3 residues: CASTPRTGRAFF. For the CDR3, the DNA is TGTGCCAGCACCCCCAGGACAGGGAGAGCTTTCTTT.

The chain has TRBV25-1 and TRBJ2-2, with 7 bases lining up with TRBD2. Germline loops: CDR1 MGHDK, CDR2 SYGVNS. The CDR3 has 15 amino acids. With V trimmed by 7 bases and J by 5 bases, 10 bases remained unmatched. CDR3 nucleotides: TGTGCCAGCAAAGCGACGGGAGCGGGGACCGGGGAGCTGTTTTTT. This codes for CASKATGAGTGELFF.

The V call is TRBV12-3 or TRBV12-4, the J call TRBJ2-7, with a tentative D call TRBD1 (6 bases). This CDR3 has 14 amino acids. The ends were cut back, 6 bases at V and 5 bases at J, with 17 bases in the middle. CDR3 bases: TGTGCCAGCAGCCGGACAGAGCCTGTGGACGAGCAGTACTTC. Its translation is CASSRTEPVDEQYF.

The chain carries TRBV10-3 and TRBJ2-5; 10 bases are shared with TRBD2. The germline gives CDR1 ENHRY, CDR2 SYGVKD. There are 15 residues in the CDR3. The ends lost 5 bases at V and 5 bases at J; junction bases unmatched: 8. The CDR3 region is CAISFQPTSGETQYF. CDR3 coding DNA: TGTGCCATCAGTTTCCAGCCGACTAGCGGGGAGACCCAGTACTTC.

The chain recombines TRBV29-1 with TRBJ2-2; D not certain. Deletions cut 5 bases from V and 8 bases from J, with 6 bases between. Germline V lookup: CDR1 SQVTM, CDR2 ANQGSEA. CDR3 length equals 10 residues. The CDR3 loop is CSVWVGELFF. The CDR3 nucleotides read TGCAGCGTTTGGGTGGGGGAGCTGTTTTTT.

This clonotype was seen many times. The V gene is TRBV12-3 or TRBV12-4, the J gene TRBJ1-1; D might be TRBD1 (5 bases). The CDR3 is made up of 15 amino acids. V was clipped by 3 bases and J by 7 bases, with 18 bases between them. This chain's CDR3 is CASSFGGGVYYEAFF. CDR3 nucleotide sequence: TGTGCCAGCAGTTTCGGGGGAGGGGTCTATTATGAAGCTTTCTTT.

This clonotype appeared many times. The rearrangement links TRBV7-9 to TRBJ1-1; a weak D match, TRBD1 (5 bases). The CDR3 contains 15 residues. With 5 bases removed from V and 1 base from J, the gap between germline ends came to 14 bases. Germline V gives CDR1 SEHNR, CDR2 FQNEAQ (reference sequence). CDR3 residues: CASSPPGTQNTEAFF. CDR3 in DNA: TGTGCCAGCAGCCCACCAGGGACCCAGAACACTGAAGCTTTCTTT.

This clonotype appeared many times. The chain has TRBV20-1 and TRBJ1-5, with D perhaps matching TRBD1 (6 bases). Per germline, CDR1 DFQATT and CDR2 SNEGSKA (reference sequence). The CDR3 runs to 14 residues. Between the trimmed V and J ends, which lost 5 bases and 6 bases, there was a span of 17 bases. CDR3 residues: CSARRVGGSQPQHF. In DNA, the CDR3 is TGCAGTGCTCGCAGGGTGGGGGGCAGTCAGCCCCAGCATTTT.

This clonotype has a handful of counts. CDR3 sequence (DNA): TGTGCCAGCCCCTTCGCACCCCTCCACTTT. Translated, it gives CASPFAPLHF. The V gene is TRBV19, the J gene TRBJ1-6; unclear D gene. Germline loops: CDR1 LNHDA, CDR2 SQIVND (reference sequence). The CDR3 contains 10 residues. Trimming left V 9 bases short and J 11 bases short, with 8 bases between.

J is TRBJ2-5 and V is TRBV24-1; 7 positions agree with TRBD1. The CDR3 contains 15 residues. Germline CDR1 and CDR2: KGHDR and SFDVKD. V shed 6 bases and J 0 bases; nucleotides not matched to a gene: 6. Here the CDR3 DNA reads TGTGCCACCAGTCCCAGGACAGGTCACCAAGAGACCCAGTACTTC. Translation: CATSPRTGHQETQYF.

This sequence joins TRBV25-1 and TRBJ2-5; 9 nucleotides match TRBD2. From germline, CDR1 is MGHDK and CDR2 SYGVNS. V was clipped by 6 bases and J by 4 bases; unmatched bases: 12. The CDR3 totals 16 residues. The DNA of the CDR3 is TGTGCCAGCAGCCCTAGAGGGACTAGCCCCACAGAGACCCAGTACTTC. It yields the protein CASSPRGTSPTETQYF.

This clonotype was detected ten times or more. The chain employs TRBV10-3 and TRBJ2-7; D unclear. CDR3 length: 11 residues. V dropped 6 bases and J dropped 2 bases, with 5 bases sitting between them. Germline CDR1 and CDR2: ENHRY and SYGVKD. The CDR3, as DNA: TGTGCCATCAGGGGTGCCTACGAGCAGTACTTC. Translating gives CAIRGAYEQYF.

CDR3 nucleotides: TGTGCCAGTAGTATGGGCGGGCTGGGCACTGAAGCTTTCTTT. This sequence encodes CASSMGGLGTEAFF. The gene calls are TRBV19 and TRBJ1-1; D is unclear. This CDR3 has 14 residues. Germline-derived CDR1 and CDR2 are LNHDA and SQIVND (reference sequence). V lost 3 bases, J lost 4 bases, and 12 bases lay in between. Supplemented by reference TRBV19 and TRBJ1-1, the full variable domain reads DGGITQSPKYLFRKEGQNVTLSCEQNLNHDAMYWYRQDPGQGLRLIYYSQIVNDFQKGDIAEGYSVSREKKESFPLTVTSAQKNPTAFYLCASSMGGLGTEAFFGQGTRLTVV.

The chain couples TRBV2 to TRBJ1-3; D ambiguous. V was clipped by 6 bases and J by 4 bases, with 10 bases between them. The CDR3 covers 13 residues. The V gene's germline CDR1 is SNHLY and CDR2 FYNNEI. CDR3 in amino acids: CASSAESGNTIYF. For the CDR3, the DNA is TGTGCCAGCAGCGCCGAGTCGGGAAACACCATATATTTT.

This chain joins TRBV25-1 and TRBJ1-2, with 9 bases fitting TRBD1. With 0 bases clipped from V and 6 bases from J, the junction kept 5 bases outside the gene matches. The CDR3 is 15 amino acids. CDR1 MGHDK and CDR2 SYGVNS come from the germline V gene. The CDR3 DNA reads as TGTGCCAGCAGTGAATATGGGACAGGGAGTCATGGCTACACCTTC. This encodes CASSEYGTGSHGYTF.

The chain joins TRBV7-9 to TRBJ2-2; 14 bases match TRBD2. This CDR3 comprises 16 residues. V lost 5 bases to trimming and J lost 6 bases; unmatched junction nucleotides: 5. Germline V gene sequence: CDR1 SEHNR, CDR2 FQNEAQ (reference sequence). CDR3 nucleotides: TGTGCCAGCAGCCCGGGACTAGCGGGAGTTCCCGGGGAGCTGTTTTTT. Its protein product is CASSPGLAGVPGELFF.

This chain uses TRBV7-2 with TRBJ1-5; 8 bases map to TRBD1. The length of the CDR3 is 14 residues. The V gene end was trimmed by 5 bases and the J gene end by 6 bases; junction bases not matched to a gene: 6. The V gene's germline CDR1 is SGHTA and CDR2 FQGNSA. CDR3 region: CASSIRGPSQPQHF. CDR3 bases: TGTGCCAGCAGCATCAGGGGGCCAAGTCAGCCCCAGCATTTT.

The V call is TRBV10-3, the J call TRBJ1-1; perhaps TRBD1 as D (5 bases). Germline V gene data show CDR1 as ENHRY and CDR2 as SYGVKD. The CDR3 covers 13 residues. Trimming cost V 6 bases and J 5 bases, with 13 bases left between them. The CDR3 is CAISREGFTEAFF. CDR3 bases: TGTGCCATCAGCCGTGAGGGGTTTACTGAAGCTTTCTTT.

This clonotype was seen many times. V is TRBV7-9 and J is TRBJ2-7; D not certain. Germline lookup yields CDR1 SEHNR and CDR2 FQNEAQ (reference sequence). This CDR3 has 13 amino acids. V lost 5 bases and J 3 bases, leaving 11 bases between the germline ends. The CDR3 here is CASSPTGGYEQYF. CDR3 in DNA: TGTGCCAGCAGCCCAACCGGCGGCTACGAGCAGTACTTC.

The chain is built from TRBV7-6 and TRBJ2-7, with 7 bases matching TRBD2. Germline V CDR1 and CDR2: SGHVS, FNYEAQ. V gave up 5 bases and J gave up 0 bases; unmatched junction bases: 4. This CDR3 has 14 amino acids. The CDR3 DNA reads as TGTGCCAGCAGCATCCTAGCGGACTCCTACGAGCAGTACTTC. It specifies CASSILADSYEQYF.

The genes are TRBV25-1 and TRBJ1-6; 8 nucleotides line up with TRBD1. Germline CDR1 MGHDK, CDR2 SYGVNS. The length of the CDR3 is 14 residues. The trim removed 5 bases at V and 8 bases at J, leaving 5 bases unmatched. This chain's CDR3 is CASSIQGAYSPLHF. CDR3 bases: TGTGCCAGCAGTATCCAGGGGGCTTATTCACCCCTCCACTTT.

The chain carries TRBV20-1 and TRBJ2-5; 10 nucleotides align to TRBD2. The DNA end is a closer match to TRBJ2-1, so the J assignment may be wrong. CDR1 DFQATT and CDR2 SNEGSKA come from the germline V gene (reference sequence). CDR3 size: 14 residues. The CDR3 DNA follows: TGCAGTGCTAAGAGCGGGAGGGATTACAATGAGCAGTTCTTC. Translating it yields CSAKSGRDYNEQFF.

The J gene is TRBJ1-6, the V gene TRBV15; unclear D gene. Trimming took 3 bases from V and 13 from J, leaving 10 bases between them. The CDR3 length is 12 residues. Germline V gene lookup returns CDR1 LNHNV and CDR2 YYDKDF (reference sequence). In nucleotides, the CDR3 is TGTGCCACCAGCAGCGACATCCAGCCCCTCCACTTT. This gives the protein CATSSDIQPLHF. Together with reference TRBV15 and TRBJ1-6, the CDR3 gives the full variable domain: DAMVIQNPRYQVTQFGKPVTLSCSQTLNHNVMYWYQQKSSQAPKLLFHYYDKDFNNEADTPDNFQSRRPNTSFCFLDIRSPGLGDTAMYLCATSSDIQPLHFGNGTRLTVT.

Concerning this clonotype itself: The junction departs from germline at one end; a sequencing error may be responsible. This chain joins TRBV25-1 and TRBJ1-6; 7 bases are shared with TRBD1. This CDR3 comprises 14 residues. Germline-derived CDR1 and CDR2 are MGHDK and SYGVNS. The CDR3 DNA reads TGTGTCAGCAGCCTCCGACAGGGAGATTCACCCCTCCACTTT. Residues: CVSSLRQGDSPLHF.

This clonotype was recorded at least ten times. This sequence joins TRBV19 and TRBJ1-2; D is ambiguous. Germline V gene data show CDR1 as LNHDA and CDR2 as SQIVND (reference sequence). The CDR3 extends over 14 amino acids. V lost 3 bases and J 5 bases, leaving 13 bases between the germline ends. The chain's CDR3 is CASSILTGDYGYTF. The CDR3 DNA follows: TGTGCCAGTAGTATCCTTACGGGCGATTATGGCTACACCTTC. Looking up the rest from reference TRBV19 and TRBJ1-2 gives the full variable domain: DGGITQSPKYLFRKEGQNVTLSCEQNLNHDAMYWYRQDPGQGLRLIYYSQIVNDFQKGDIAEGYSVSREKKESFPLTVTSAQKNPTAFYLCASSILTGDYGYTFGSGTRLTVV.

This clonotype was seen a handful of times. The rearrangement links TRBV3-1 to TRBJ2-7; TRBD2 matches 7 bases. CDR1 is LGHDT and CDR2 is YNNKEL in the germline V gene (reference sequence). The CDR3 consists of 16 residues. V was clipped by 2 bases and J by 1 base; unmatched bases: 8. For the CDR3, the DNA is TGTGCCAGCAGCCAACAAATTCTAGCGGAGTCCTACGAGCAGTACTTC. Its translation: CASSQQILAESYEQYF.